This T cell receptor (beta chain) was recorded in a study of OX40 agonist ivuxolimab in advanced cancers. Regarding the complete study: Ivuxolimab was an agonistic, fully human IgG2 monoclonal antibody directed against OX40 (CD134), a costimulatory receptor. Intravenous ivuxolimab was administered to patients every 2 weeks at six dose levels: 0.01, 0.1, 0.3, 1.5, 3 and 10 mg/kg. Among the approximately 50 dose-escalation patients, approximately 20 had hepatocellular carcinoma, approximately 15 melanoma, 9 renal cell carcinoma and 9 head and neck cancer. A male proportion of 75% to 85% and a mean age of about 60 years, ranging from roughly 23 to 90, were recorded for the dose-escalation cohort. Prior anti-PD-1, anti-PD-L1 or anti-CTLA-4 therapy was permitted, and checkpoint inhibitors had been received by roughly 42% of dose-escalation patients. Partial responses occurred in three dose-escalation patients: two with cutaneous melanoma and one with hepatocellular carcinoma. Peripheral TCRbeta sequencing was intended to test whether TCR sequence diversity was altered and clonal T-cell expansion was caused by ivuxolimab. The paper covers the monotherapy dose-escalation part of the phase I ivuxolimab trial, which included N = 52 patients. General study outcomes and caveats: Low levels of normalized T-cell clonal expansion were also seen in some patients who did not respond. The antigen specificity of the peripheral T cells that underwent clonal expansion was not determined. At doses of 0.1 to 3.0 mg/kg, clonal expansion of both CD4+ and CD8+ T cells in blood was seen between baseline and week 6. On average, CD8+ T cells showed more expanded clones than CD4+ T cells after ivuxolimab. In partial responders in the 0.1-3.0 mg/kg groups, normalized peripheral clonal expansion was found to be among the lowest, especially among CD8+ T cells.

Worth noting for this clone: Its antigen remains unidentified. No base qualities exist here, and no much larger clone lies one base off it.

Patients with autoimmune disease history or receiving systemic immunosuppression were excluded from the trial. In every dose cohort, peripheral blood was drawn for TCR sequencing at baseline, cycle 4 day 1, and cycle 7 day 1. Samples were obtained from an open-label, multicenter, first-in-human phase I dose-escalation trial of ivuxolimab. Adults with locally advanced or metastatic melanoma, renal cell carcinoma, hepatocellular carcinoma or head and neck squamous cell carcinoma were enrolled in the trial. Before TCR sequencing, CD4+ T cells and CD8+ T cells were sorted from peripheral blood as separate populations. To sequence the TCRbeta CDR3 region, genomic DNA was isolated from the sorted cells. TCRbeta CDR3 regions were sequenced using the immunoSEQ Assay. TCRdb holds this immuneACCESS table with in-frame rearrangements only. Some clones are missing; in checked studies, unresolved V genes explain under half, and the rest has no known cause. This sample lists over 15,000 clones; 70% to 90% were detected once. About 72% of the sample is taken by the ten largest.

The receptor was derived from an adult with an advanced solid tumor such as melanoma, head and neck, liver or kidney cancer. Sequenced here: CD4+ or CD8+ T cells sorted from blood, sampled in a trial of the OX40 agonist ivuxolimab.

The CDR3 amino acid sequence is: CASSIDPGGLETQYF. The nucleotide sequence reads as follows: TGTGCCAGTAGTATAGATCCAGGGGGCCTGGAGACCCAGTACTTC. The rearranged segments are TRBV19 and TRBJ2-5; 8 bases in between match TRBD1. For CDR1 and CDR2, the germline V gene (reference sequence) lists LNHDA and SQIVND. V loses 0 bases at its end and J loses 5 bases; junction bases beyond the gene matches: 5. From the cysteine through the phenylalanine, the CDR3 covers 15 amino acids. The CDR3 DNA has 45 bases and is translated from base 1.